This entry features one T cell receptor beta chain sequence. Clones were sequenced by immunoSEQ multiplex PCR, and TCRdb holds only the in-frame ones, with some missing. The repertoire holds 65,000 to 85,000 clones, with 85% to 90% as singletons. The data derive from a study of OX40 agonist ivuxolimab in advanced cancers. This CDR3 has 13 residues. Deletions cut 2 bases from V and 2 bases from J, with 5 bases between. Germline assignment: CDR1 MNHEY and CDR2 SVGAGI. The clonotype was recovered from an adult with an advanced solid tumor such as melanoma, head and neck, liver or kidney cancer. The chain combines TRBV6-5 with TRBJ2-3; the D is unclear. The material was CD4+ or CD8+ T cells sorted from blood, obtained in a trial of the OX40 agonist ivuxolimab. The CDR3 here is CASSYKPTDTQYF. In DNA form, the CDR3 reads TGTGCCAGCAGTTACAAACCCACAGATACGCAGTATTTT.